This record looks at one T cell receptor (beta chain) sequence and its context. This clone is medium-sized (0.01 to 0.1%) by its frequency; no count is available. The specificity of this receptor is unknown. The CDR3 extends 3 residues past the end of the read, so its final part is completed from the germline J gene. The immunoSEQ assay used multiplex PCR to amplify TCR beta CDR3 regions from an average of approximately 1,200 ng of genomic DNA per sample. To correct primer bias, the assay used a complete synthetic TCR repertoire to set an amplification baseline. The amplicons were sequenced using the Illumina platform. In the authors' own workflow: Sequences were error-corrected by clustering with frequency ratios and a modified nearest-neighbor algorithm and were then analyzed in the immunoSEQ Analyzer with IMGT gene definitions. TCR richness and evenness were averaged over 20 rarefaction repeats at each rarefaction depth, excluding samples with fewer sequences than the depth. V, D and J gene relative abundances were compared between groups with Wilcoxon rank sum tests, applying FDR correction. For the blinded duplicates, the intraclass correlation was 95.6% for TCR richness and averaged 76.4% across around 66 gene segments. TCRdb obtained this table from immuneACCESS and retained in-frame rearrangements with V and J assigned. These tables miss some clones; where compared with another copy, unresolved V genes account for less than half of the shortfall, and the remainder is unexplained. The DNA gave D and trimming, while V, J and clone size come from that table. The table held for this sample gives about 36,000 clones. About 3.7% of the sample comes from the top ten.

There are 14 amino acids in the CDR3, from cysteine to phenylalanine inclusive. The DNA covers only part of the CDR3, 33 bases in frame from base 1. The V end gives up 10 bases and the J end 2 bases, leaving 7 bases in the junction not matched to a gene. The germline V gene gives CDR1 as MNHEY and CDR2 as SVGEGT. This sample stems from a study of T cells in women clearing cervical HPV infection (dated by TCRdb to 2017 to 2018). Study-wide context: Cases were about two dozen women with histologically confirmed HPV16-related CIN3 or worse, including a couple of invasive cancers. The controls were 25 or so women whose single incident HPV16 infection cleared within 12 months with no development of precancer or cancer. Blood from cases was collected at the visit where the lesion was first found, while blood from controls was collected once the infection could no longer be detected. For cases, the median interval between lesion detection and blood sampling was over 130 days, with an interquartile range of roughly 85 to 210 days. Since only a few of the women had HLA typing available, the possibility that HLA type was acting as a confounder could not be ruled out. The exploratory proof-of-principle case-control study was nested within the Guanacaste HPV Natural History Study in Costa Rica and compared TCR repertoires across cervical HPV16 outcomes. Cases and controls were matched on age within five years and on year of sample collection. Cases had a median age of approximately 32 years compared with approximately 40 for controls, and baseline characteristics showed no significant differences between the groups. The parent cohort enrolled 10,000 or so women aged 18 or older in Guanacaste, Costa Rica, during about 1993 to 1995 and followed them for 7 to 8 years. Five blinded duplicates per group were added as quality controls, so that 60 or so samples were obtained: some 50 participants and around 10 replicates.

Every participant had a single incident cervical HPV16 infection, and prevalent HPV16 infections were excluded. Cervical HPV DNA was detected with MY09/MY11 PCR, and genotyping was done with dot-blot hybridization. About 14 mL of heparinized blood was centrifuged, after which the buffy coat was aliquoted, frozen at -30 degrees C, and then stored at -80 degrees C. QIAGEN kits were used to extract genomic DNA from buffy coat specimens. What the work shows at the level of the full study, not this receptor alone: Cases were distinguished from controls with an estimated AUC of almost 0.85 by random forest classifiers combining richness and V gene abundances. Cases had lower TRBV6-7 relative abundance than controls (around 0.11% versus 0.15%; Bonferroni P = 0.0008). TCR repertoire richness was significantly higher in CIN3+ cases than in controls across sequencing depths, while evenness did not differ. Because the number of T cells in each sample was unknown, differences in richness could reflect differing T-cell content rather than repertoire biology. The cross-sectional design could not show whether associations preceded infection or resulted from it; effector/memory subsets and HPV-specific T cells were not isolated.

The sample comprised blood buffy coat. The V and J genes are TRBV6-2 or TRBV6-3 and TRBJ1-4; 7 bases in between match TRBD1. The TCR originated in a woman between 18 and 70 years old with a cervical HPV16 infection that either progressed to CIN3+ or cleared (not recorded which). The CDR3 reads as follows: CATDPGQTNEKLFF. The sequenced part of the CDR3 DNA is TGTGCCACGGATCCGGGACAGACTAATGAAAAA.